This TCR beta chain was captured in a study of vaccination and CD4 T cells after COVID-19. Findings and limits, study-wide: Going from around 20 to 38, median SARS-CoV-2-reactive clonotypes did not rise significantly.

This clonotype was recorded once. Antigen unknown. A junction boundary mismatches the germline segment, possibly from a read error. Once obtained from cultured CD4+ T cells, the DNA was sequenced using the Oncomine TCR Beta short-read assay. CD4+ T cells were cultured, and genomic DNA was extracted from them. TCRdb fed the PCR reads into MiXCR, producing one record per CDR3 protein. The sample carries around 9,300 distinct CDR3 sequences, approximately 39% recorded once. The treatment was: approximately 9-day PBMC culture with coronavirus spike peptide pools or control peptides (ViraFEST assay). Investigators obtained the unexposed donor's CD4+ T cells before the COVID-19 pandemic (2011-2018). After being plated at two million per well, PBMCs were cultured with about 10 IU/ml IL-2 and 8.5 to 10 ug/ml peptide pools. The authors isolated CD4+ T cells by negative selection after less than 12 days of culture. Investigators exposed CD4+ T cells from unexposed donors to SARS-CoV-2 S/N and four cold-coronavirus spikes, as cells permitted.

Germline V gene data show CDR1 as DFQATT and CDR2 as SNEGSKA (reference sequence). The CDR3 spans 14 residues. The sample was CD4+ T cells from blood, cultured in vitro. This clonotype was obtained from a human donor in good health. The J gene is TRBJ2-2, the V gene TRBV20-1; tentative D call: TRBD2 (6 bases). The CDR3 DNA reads TGCAGTGCTAGAATCGGAGGGGCCACCGGGGGGCTGTTTTTT. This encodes CSARIGGATGGLFF.